These 2 T cell receptor beta chains were sequenced from one sample in a study of CD8+ T cells in alopecia areata. As the sequencing template, cDNA was produced by extracting RNA and reverse transcribing it. The repertoire was sequenced with immunoSEQ multiplex PCR; TCRdb's copy has only in-frame clones and lacks some. This table has 110,000 or so clones, roughly 59% appearing once. Source material: CD8+ T cells sorted from blood. These receptors all come from a human donor in good health.

A word on this clone: A junction end diverges from the germline sequence, so it may reflect a read error. This chain joins TRBV4-3 and TRBJ2-7, with 7 positions matching TRBD1. The CDR3 has 13 amino acids. The germline V gene has CDR1 LGHNA and CDR2 YSLEER. The DNA for the CDR3 is TGCGCCAGCAGCCAATCATTAGGACAGGCCCTAGTCTTC. Protein sequence: CASSQSLGQALVF.

The chain joins TRBV29-1 to TRBJ1-2; D remains unclear. CDR1 is SQVTM and CDR2 is ANQGSEA in the germline V gene. The CDR3 sequence is 16 residues long. Trimming took off 5 bases at V and 2 bases at J, with 21 bases between the two ends. CDR3 in amino acids: CSVQVKSDPRNYGYTF. CDR3 nucleotides: TGCAGCGTTCAGGTGAAGAGCGACCCCCGCAACTATGGCTACACCTTC.